A single sample gave rise to the 9 T cell receptor beta chains below, sequenced in a study of T cells in narcolepsy. Some clones are missing from TCRdb's copy, which holds only in-frame ones; the method was immunoSEQ multiplex PCR. The sample lists tens of thousands of clones; roughly 82% were seen once. Sequenced input: CD45RA- memory CD4+ T cells from PBMCs. Receptors were obtained from a human donor with narcolepsy.

This chain uses TRBV4-1 with TRBJ2-1; D tentatively fits TRBD1 or TRBD2 (5 bases each). From germline, CDR1 is MGHRA and CDR2 YSYEKL. The CDR3 totals 15 residues. V was pared by 7 bases and J by 7 bases, with 20 bases between. Here the CDR3 DNA reads TGCGCCAGCACTAAGCGAGAGGGGTTTAATAATGAGCAGTTCTTC. Protein sequence: CASTKREGFNNEQFF.

The chain carries TRBV28 and TRBJ1-2, with D uncertain. With 11 bases removed from V and 4 bases from J, the gap between germline ends came to 23 bases. The CDR3 covers 15 residues. Per germline, CDR1 MDHEN and CDR2 SYDVKM. CDR3: CAAHQARNNIYGYTF. CDR3 nucleotide sequence: TGTGCCGCCCACCAGGCTAGGAATAATATCTATGGCTACACCTTC.

The rearrangement joins TRBV9 to TRBJ2-1, with 7 bases lining up with TRBD1. With 3 bases clipped from V and 4 bases from J, the junction kept 4 bases outside the gene matches. CDR1 is SGDLS and CDR2 is YYNGEE in the germline V gene. This CDR3 has 14 residues. In nucleotides, the CDR3 is TGTGCCAGCAGCGCTTGGACAGGTTACAATGAGCAGTTCTTC. Its translation is CASSAWTGYNEQFF.

The gene calls are TRBV19 and TRBJ1-5; TRBD1 is a possible D gene (6 bases). The CDR3 runs 16 residues. The V end lost 1 base, the J end lost 3 bases, and 13 bases lay between the germline ends. Germline V lookup: CDR1 LNHDA, CDR2 SQIVND (reference sequence). CDR3 sequence (DNA): TGTGCCAGTAGTATAGGTGTGACAGGATACAATCAGCCCCAGCATTTT. Protein product: CASSIGVTGYNQPQHF.

This chain's CDR3 is CASNQGSQLDTQYF. The CDR3 bases are TGTGCCTCCAACCAGGGCTCCCAGCTGGATACGCAGTATTTT. The chain links TRBV19 to TRBJ2-3; perhaps TRBD1 as D (5 bases). The CDR3 contains 14 residues. Deletions cut 11 bases from V and 6 bases from J, with 21 bases between. Per germline, CDR1 LNHDA and CDR2 SQIVND (reference sequence).

The rearrangement links TRBV30 to TRBJ1-4; 11 bases map to TRBD1. Germline lookup yields CDR1 GTSNPN and CDR2 SVGIG (reference sequence). CDR3 length: 13 residues. V gave up 6 bases and J gave up 7 bases; unmatched junction bases: 4. The CDR3 sequence is CACPDRGPEKLFF. The CDR3 nucleotides are TGTGCCTGCCCGGACAGGGGGCCTGAAAAACTGTTTTTT.

The gene calls are TRBV18 and TRBJ1-5; the match to TRBD1 covers 8 bases. The V segment lost 5 bases and the J segment 9 bases; nucleotides outside the gene matches: 12. The germline CDR1 and CDR2 sequences are KGHSH and LQKENI. The CDR3 contains 15 residues. The CDR3 here is CASSGAGGMNTPQHF. The CDR3 bases are TGTGCCAGCTCAGGTGCAGGGGGCATGAATACGCCCCAGCATTTT. The full variable domain, completed using reference TRBV18 and TRBJ1-5, is NAGVMQNPRHLVRRRGQEARLRCSPMKGHSHVYWYRQLPEEGLKFMVYLQKENIIDESGMPKERFSAEFPKEGPSILRIQQVVRGDSAAYFCASSGAGGMNTPQHFGDGTRLSIL.

The rearrangement joins TRBV11-2 to TRBJ2-7; tentatively, D is TRBD2 (5 bases). The CDR3 covers 14 residues. The V gene lost 1 base and the J gene lost 6 bases, with 13 bases spanning the gap. Germline V gives CDR1 SGHAT, CDR2 FQNNGV. The CDR3 here is CASSLGRGTREQYF. The CDR3 DNA is TGTGCCAGCAGCTTAGGACGGGGAACACGCGAGCAGTACTTC.

The chain carries TRBV27 and TRBJ2-7, with 9 nucleotides matching TRBD2. Germline CDR1 and CDR2: MNHEY and SMNVEV (reference sequence). CDR3 length equals 15 residues. The V gene end was trimmed by 3 bases and the J gene end by 0 bases; junction bases not matched to a gene: 3. In DNA form, the CDR3 reads TGTGCCAGCAGTTTCACTAGCGGGCCCTCCTACGAGCAGTACTTC. Protein product: CASSFTSGPSYEQYF.